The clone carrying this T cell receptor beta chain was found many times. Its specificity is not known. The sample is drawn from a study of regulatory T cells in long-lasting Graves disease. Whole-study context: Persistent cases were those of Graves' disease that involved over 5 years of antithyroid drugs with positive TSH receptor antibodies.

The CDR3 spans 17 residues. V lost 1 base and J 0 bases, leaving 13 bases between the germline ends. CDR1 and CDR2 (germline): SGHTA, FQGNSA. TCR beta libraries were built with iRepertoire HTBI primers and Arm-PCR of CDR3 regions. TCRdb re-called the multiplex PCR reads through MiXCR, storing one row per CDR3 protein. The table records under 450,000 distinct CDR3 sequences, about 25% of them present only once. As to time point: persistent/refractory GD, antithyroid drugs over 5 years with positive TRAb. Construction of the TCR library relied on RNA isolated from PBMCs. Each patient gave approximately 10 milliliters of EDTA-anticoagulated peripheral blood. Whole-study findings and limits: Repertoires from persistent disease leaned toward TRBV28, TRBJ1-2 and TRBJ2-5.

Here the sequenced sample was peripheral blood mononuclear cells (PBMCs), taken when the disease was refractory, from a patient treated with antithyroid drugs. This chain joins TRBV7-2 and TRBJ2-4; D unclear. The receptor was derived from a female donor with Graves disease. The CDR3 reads CASSLDVGLGAKNIQYF. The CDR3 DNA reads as TGTGCCAGCAGCTTAGACGTGGGTTTAGGAGCCAAAAACATTCAGTACTTC.